This passage covers 18 T cell receptor beta chains from one sample sequenced in a study of regulatory T cells in long-lasting Graves disease. Combining iRepertoire HTBI primers with Arm-PCR of CDR3 regions, the authors built TCR beta libraries. Each CDR3 protein gets one entry after TCRdb re-called the multiplex PCR reads with MiXCR. The data contain around 500,000 distinct CDR3 sequences, more than 10% of them singletons. The time point was: newly diagnosed GD, antithyroid drugs for less than 3 months. PBMC-derived RNA was used for the TCR library. These data are also associated with another study on T cells in Graves' hyperthyroidism and ophthalmopathy.

Sequences were derived from peripheral blood mononuclear cells (PBMCs), sampled at new diagnosis, from a patient treated with antithyroid drugs. The receptors here all came from a woman under 40 with Graves disease.

In this sample, this clonotype turned up many times. The genes are TRBV30 and TRBJ2-2; TRBD1 agrees at 9 bases. This CDR3 is built from 14 residues. Looked up from germline, CDR1 is GTSNPN and CDR2 is SVGIG (reference sequence). The V gene end was trimmed by 4 bases and the J gene end by 7 bases; junction bases not matched to a gene: 7. The CDR3 spells CAWTGTGFFGELFF. The CDR3 nucleotides read TGTGCCTGGACCGGGACAGGGTTTTTCGGGGAGCTGTTTTTT. The full variable domain, with the rest looked up from reference TRBV30 and TRBJ2-2, is SQTIHQWPATLVQPVGSPLSLECTVEGTSNPNLYWYRQAAGRGLQLLFYSVGIGQISSEVPQNLSASRPQDRQFILSSKKLLLSDSGFYLCAWTGTGFFGELFFGEGSRLTVL.

In its sample, this clonotype was seen many times. The rearrangement links TRBV14 to TRBJ2-7; the D is unclear. Deletions cut 3 bases from V and 5 bases from J, with 8 bases between. The CDR3 has 12 residues. CDR1 is SGHDN and CDR2 is FVKESK in the germline V gene. The CDR3 DNA sequence: TGTGCCAGCAGCCAGACCTTTGACGAGCAGTACTTC. Amino acids: CASSQTFDEQYF. Drawing the rest from reference TRBV14 and TRBJ2-7, the complete variable domain is EAGVTQFPSHSVIEKGQTVTLRCDPISGHDNLYWYRRVMGKEIKFLLHFVKESKQDESGMPNNRFLAERTGGTYSTLKVQPAELEDSGVYFCASSQTFDEQYFGPGTRLTVT.

This clonotype was counted many times. The V call is TRBV5-1, the J call TRBJ2-1, with TRBD2 identical over 8 bases. J was trimmed by 6 bases and V by 6 bases; bases with no gene match: 11. The germline V gene encodes CDR1 SGHRS and CDR2 YFSETQ. The CDR3 spans 15 residues. This CDR3 is CASTLSGRGGNEQFF. DNA of the CDR3: TGCGCCAGCACCTTAAGCGGGAGAGGCGGCAATGAGCAGTTCTTC.

This clonotype has at least ten counts. V is TRBV24-1 and J is TRBJ2-7, with D uncertain. The CDR3 extends over 11 amino acids. Germline CDR1 reads KGHDR; CDR2 reads SFDVKD. Trimming stripped 5 bases from V and 4 bases from J, with 5 bases between. The CDR3 region is CATSAGYEQYF. CDR3 DNA sequence: TGTGCCACCAGTGCTGGTTACGAGCAGTACTTC.

This clonotype was detected a few times. CDR3 in DNA: TGCAGTGCTAGAGATGGGGGGGCGACCAATCAGCCCCAGCATTTT. Encoded protein: CSARDGGATNQPQHF. The chain combines TRBV20-1 with TRBJ1-5, with D perhaps TRBD1 (6 bases). The V end lost 0 bases, the J end lost 3 bases, and 12 bases lay between the germline ends. Germline loops: CDR1 DFQATT, CDR2 SNEGSKA (reference sequence). This CDR3 region has 15 residues.

This clonotype came up many times. This sequence joins TRBV6-5 and TRBJ1-4, with TRBD1 as a possible D gene (5 bases). Germline V CDR1 and CDR2: MNHEY, SVGAGI. Trimming shortened V by 2 bases and J by 7 bases, and 17 bases separated the two germline ends. This CDR3 is built from 16 residues. The CDR3 region is CASSYIGPGRGEKLFF. The DNA of the CDR3 is TGTGCCAGCAGTTACATTGGGCCGGGACGGGGTGAAAAACTGTTTTTT.

This clonotype was recorded at least ten times. The rearrangement joins TRBV6-2 or TRBV6-3 to TRBJ1-1, with a weak D call TRBD1 (6 bases). This CDR3 comprises 13 residues. Trimming removed 6 bases at V and 6 bases at J, with 14 bases between. The germline V gene encodes CDR1 MNHEY and CDR2 SVGEGT. In nucleotides, the CDR3 is TGTGCCAGCAGCTTTATACAGGGTCCTGAAGCTTTCTTT. It is translated as CASSFIQGPEAFF.

The chain couples TRBV28 to TRBJ2-7, with D uncertain. CDR1 is MDHEN and CDR2 is SYDVKM in the germline V gene. The V end was cut by 3 bases, the J end by 2 bases, with 14 bases between. The CDR3 has 15 residues. CDR3: CASSLITEGTYEQYF. In nucleotides, the CDR3 is TGTGCCAGCAGTTTGATTACGGAAGGAACCTACGAGCAGTACTTC.

The chain recombines TRBV6-2 or TRBV6-3 with TRBJ2-5; the match to TRBD2 covers 7 bases. Trimming at V came to 5 bases and at J to 7 bases, leaving 16 bases not matched to a gene. Looked up from germline, CDR1 is MNHEY and CDR2 is SVGEGT. The CDR3 is 16 amino acids. The CDR3 is CASSELVGGRYGTQYF. Here the CDR3 DNA reads TGTGCCAGCAGTGAGCTGGTCGGCGGGAGATACGGGACCCAGTACTTC.

Of note for this clonotype: The junction shows a germline mismatch at one end, possibly a read error. The rearrangement joins TRBV5-1 to TRBJ2-5; D unclear. This CDR3 comprises 12 residues. Germline CDR1 SGHRS, CDR2 YFSETQ. CDR3 amino acids: CASSLGQETHYF. The CDR3 DNA sequence: TGCGCCAGCAGCTTGGGCCAAGAGACCCACTACTTC.

This clonotype was recorded at least ten times. This chain links TRBV27 with TRBJ1-1; maybe TRBD1 (6 bases). Germline CDR1 MNHEY, CDR2 SMNVEV (reference sequence). The V gene lost 0 bases and the J gene lost 7 bases, with 15 bases spanning the gap. CDR3 size: 15 residues. The CDR3 DNA reads TGTGCCAGCAGTTTATCGGGGGGCACGGTGGTTGAAGCTTTCTTT. Protein product: CASSLSGGTVVEAFF.

This clonotype appeared a few times. The chain couples TRBV20-1 to TRBJ2-2, with a possible D match to TRBD1 (6 bases). There are 13 residues in the CDR3. Germline values: CDR1 DFQATT, CDR2 SNEGSKA (reference sequence). The V gene lost 3 bases and the J gene lost 3 bases, with 8 bases spanning the gap. CDR3 DNA sequence: TGCAGTGCTAGTCCAGGGGACACCGGGGAGCTGTTTTTT. Amino acids: CSASPGDTGELFF.

The rearrangement joins TRBV5-1 to TRBJ2-2, with D possibly being TRBD1 or TRBD2 (5 bases each). The germline V gene has CDR1 SGHRS and CDR2 YFSETQ. The length of the CDR3 is 13 residues. Trimming took 8 bases from V and 5 from J, leaving 13 bases between them. CDR3 residues: CASYGTRTGELFF. DNA of the CDR3: TGCGCCAGTTATGGGACGCGAACCGGGGAGCTGTTTTTT. The complete variable domain, with remaining parts taken from reference TRBV5-1 and TRBJ2-2, reads KAGVTQTPRYLIKTRGQQVTLSCSPISGHRSVSWYQQTPGQGLQFLFEYFSETQRNKGNFPGRFSGRQFSNSRSEMNVSTLELGDSALYLCASYGTRTGELFFGEGSRLTVL.

This clonotype was counted at least ten times. The chain carries TRBV20-1 and TRBJ2-1, with D tentatively TRBD1 (6 bases). The CDR3 extends over 14 amino acids. V was clipped by 1 base and J by 8 bases, with 15 bases between them. CDR1 and CDR2 from the germline V gene are DFQATT and SNEGSKA (reference sequence). For the CDR3, the DNA is TGCAGTGCTAGAGCCCCGGGACACCCCGATGAGCAGTTCTTC. Amino acids: CSARAPGHPDEQFF.

This clonotype was seen many times. V usage is TRBV12-3 or TRBV12-4 and J usage is TRBJ2-5; no clear D gene. V was pared by 5 bases and J by 0 bases, with 4 bases between. This CDR3 spans 12 amino acids. The CDR3 loop reads CASSRDQETQYF. Here the CDR3 DNA reads TGTGCCAGCAGTCGGGACCAAGAGACCCAGTACTTC.

This clonotype was seen only a few times. This rearrangement joins TRBV10-3 to TRBJ2-3, with 8 positions matching TRBD2. The trim removed 6 bases at V and 5 bases at J, leaving 4 bases unmatched. This CDR3 has 13 residues. The germline gives CDR1 ENHRY, CDR2 SYGVKD. The CDR3: CAISRGGGDTQYF. CDR3 sequence (DNA): TGTGCCATCAGCCGGGGGGGGGGAGATACGCAGTATTTT.

This clonotype was seen only a few times. In DNA, the CDR3 is TGTGCCAGTTGCCGTCCACTAGCGGGAGCTTGTTCCGAGCAGTACTTC. It encodes CASCRPLAGACSEQYF. The chain is built from TRBV18 and TRBJ2-7; 11 bases match TRBD2. V shed 9 bases, J shed 6 bases, and the junction held 16 bases outside the gene matches. The germline CDR1 and CDR2 sequences are KGHSH and LQKENI. This CDR3 has 16 residues.

This clonotype was seen at least ten times. The rearrangement links TRBV7-2 to TRBJ2-3; D not certain. Germline CDR1 SGHTA, CDR2 FQGNSA. With 5 bases removed from V and 2 bases from J, the gap between germline ends came to 5 bases. This CDR3 is built from 12 residues. DNA for the CDR3: TGTGCCAGCAGCCACCACACAGATACGCAGTATTTT. As protein: CASSHHTDTQYF.